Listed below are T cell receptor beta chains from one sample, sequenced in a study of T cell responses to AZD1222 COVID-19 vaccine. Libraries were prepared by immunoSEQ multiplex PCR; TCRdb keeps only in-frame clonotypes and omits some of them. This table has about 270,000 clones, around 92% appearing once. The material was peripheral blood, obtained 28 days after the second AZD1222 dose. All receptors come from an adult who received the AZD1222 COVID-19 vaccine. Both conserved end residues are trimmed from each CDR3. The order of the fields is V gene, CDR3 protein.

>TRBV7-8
ASSVRQGWGYGYT
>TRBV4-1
ASSQSPGQGGDEKLF
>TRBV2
ASSPSLNEQY
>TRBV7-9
ASSPRQNLLSEQF
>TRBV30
AWDAGGLGVEQF
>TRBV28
ASSPRAGGTGELF
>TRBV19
ASSPYEGASQPQH
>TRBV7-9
ASSFSGAYEQY
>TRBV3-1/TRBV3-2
ASSQVHLAGYT
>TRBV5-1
ASSLGVIGPYEQY
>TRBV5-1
ASSTPEPLISSYEQY
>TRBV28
AGSGGLGYT
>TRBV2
ASRPDSDSPLH
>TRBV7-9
ASSPTSGIETQY
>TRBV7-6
ASSSHRETEAF
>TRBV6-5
ASRTTSSYEQY
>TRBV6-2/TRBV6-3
ASSYVGQGYYEQY
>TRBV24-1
ATSGTAGHSIYEQF
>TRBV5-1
ASSPGPQNTEAF
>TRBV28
ASSRGDYEQY
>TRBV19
ASSTQLAQTQY
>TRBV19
ASSMNGVVNQPQH
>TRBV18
ASSAQGAYEQY
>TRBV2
ASSLHDEQY
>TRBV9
ASSVRITDTQY
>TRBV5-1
ASSFGGLGLMNTEAF
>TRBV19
ASSWGTSGPQETQY
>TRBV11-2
ASSFPGTDTQY
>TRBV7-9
ASGGWGISGNTIY
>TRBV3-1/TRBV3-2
ASSQELFRNSPLH
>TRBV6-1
ASSEVEIPRDYGYT
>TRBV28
ASSLAGGRETQY
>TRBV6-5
ASSYGRGLQETQY
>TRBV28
ASSLTGMNTEAF
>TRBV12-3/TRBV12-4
ASTGNTGELF
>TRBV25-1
ASSRRVASNSPLH
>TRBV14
ASSQFRTW
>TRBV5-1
ASRDPTGELF
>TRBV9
ASTLGGSLTEAF
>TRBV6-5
ASRKRGGGSPLH
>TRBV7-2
ASSISGRAWNEQF
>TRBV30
AWSGVRGTQY
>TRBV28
ASSYTASQWVGSSYNEQF
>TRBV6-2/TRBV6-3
ASSYLYEAF
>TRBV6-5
ASGGNYGYT
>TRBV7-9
ASSPAGDGNQPQH
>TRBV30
AWSVENLLNIQY
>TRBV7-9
ASSLGSPSYEQY
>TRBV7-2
ASSLVSSVTYNEQF
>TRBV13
ASSHTSLGNTIY
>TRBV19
ASSLTTGTGAQPQH
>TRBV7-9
ASSSGQGREADTQY
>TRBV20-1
SASDPGRSSYNSPLH
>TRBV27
ASSSTGTGYT
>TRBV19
ASGEGMITGELF
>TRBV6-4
ASSDLSLAGAGELF
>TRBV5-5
ASSETVKTGPSTDTQY
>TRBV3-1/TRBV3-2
ASSQAEGQGFTEAF
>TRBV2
ASRTTGGSYEQY
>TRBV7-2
ASSWDSNQPQH